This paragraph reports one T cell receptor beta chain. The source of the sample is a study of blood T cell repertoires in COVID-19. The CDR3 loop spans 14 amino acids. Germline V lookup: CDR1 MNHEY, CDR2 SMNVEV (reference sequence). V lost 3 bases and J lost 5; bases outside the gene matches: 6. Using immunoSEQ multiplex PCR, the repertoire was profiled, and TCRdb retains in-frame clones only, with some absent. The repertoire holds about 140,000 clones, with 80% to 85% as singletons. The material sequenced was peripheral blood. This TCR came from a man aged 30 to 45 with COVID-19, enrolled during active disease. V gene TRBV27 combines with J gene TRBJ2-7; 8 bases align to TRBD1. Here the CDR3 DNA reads TGTGCCAGCAGTTTTGGTCAGGGGGCCCACGAGCAGTACTTC. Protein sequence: CASSFGQGAHEQYF.